A single sample is the source of the 27 T cell receptor beta chains below, sequenced in a study of OX40 agonist ivuxolimab in advanced cancers. Sequencing used immunoSEQ multiplex PCR; TCRdb keeps in-frame clones, though not all of them. The sample includes roughly 70,000 clones, 75% to 90% of them seen just once. The sample consisted of CD4+ or CD8+ T cells sorted from blood, taken in a trial of the OX40 agonist ivuxolimab. Receptor source: an adult with an advanced solid tumor such as melanoma, head and neck, liver or kidney cancer.

The V call is TRBV6-5, the J call TRBJ2-3; D gene uncertain. Germline V gives CDR1 MNHEY, CDR2 SVGAGI. The V end lost 0 bases, the J end lost 3 bases, and 7 bases lay between the germline ends. This CDR3 comprises 14 residues. For the CDR3, the DNA is TGTGCCAGCAGTTACTCTTACACAACAGATACGCAGTATTTT. Its translation is CASSYSYTTDTQYF.

This clone has just a few counts. CDR3 coding DNA: TGTGCCATCAGCACTGGCGGGTCCTATAATTCACCCCTCCACTTT. Translated: CAISTGGSYNSPLHF. V gene TRBV10-3 combines with J gene TRBJ1-6; D unclear. Germline-derived CDR1 and CDR2 are ENHRY and SYGVKD. The CDR3 length is 15 residues. With 6 bases removed from V and 1 base from J, the gap between germline ends came to 10 bases.

This clone was seen only once. The chain employs TRBV18 and TRBJ2-3; 8 bases fit TRBD2. Germline trimming cut 2 bases from V and 4 bases from J; bases unmatched to any gene: 2. The CDR3 sequence is 14 residues long. Germline V CDR1 and CDR2: KGHSH, LQKENI. The DNA for the CDR3 is TGTGCCAGCTCACCAGCTAGCGGGTCAGATACGCAGTATTTT. Translated, it gives CASSPASGSDTQYF.

The J gene is TRBJ1-6, the V gene TRBV28, with 7 bases aligning to TRBD1. The ends lost 6 bases at V and 6 bases at J; junction bases unmatched: 5. This CDR3 has 14 amino acids. Germline CDR1 is MDHEN and CDR2 is SYDVKM. CDR3 protein: CASRPGTVNSPLHF. CDR3 in DNA: TGTGCCAGCAGGCCCGGGACAGTTAATTCACCCCTCCACTTT.

This chain links TRBV6-1 with TRBJ2-3, with 9 bases lining up with TRBD2. The CDR3 consists of 16 residues. V lost 2 bases and J lost 0; bases outside the gene matches: 3. In germline, CDR1 is MNHNS, CDR2 SASEGT. The CDR3 nucleotides read TGTGCCAGCAGTGAATCCCTAGCGGGAAGCACAGATACGCAGTATTTT. Protein sequence: CASSESLAGSTDTQYF.

The rearrangement uses TRBV2 and TRBJ2-6, with D hard to call. Germline V gene lookup returns CDR1 SNHLY and CDR2 FYNNEI. This CDR3 comprises 13 residues. V was clipped by 4 bases and J by 4 bases, with 5 bases between them. The CDR3 loop reads CASSAPGANVLTF. As DNA, the CDR3 is TGTGCCAGCAGTGCCCCCGGGGCCAACGTCCTGACTTTC.

The V gene is TRBV2, the J gene TRBJ2-1; 16 bases agree with TRBD2. This CDR3 is 15 amino acids long. Germline loops: CDR1 SNHLY, CDR2 FYNNEI. With 4 bases clipped from V and 7 bases from J, the junction kept 1 base outside the gene matches. The chain's CDR3 is CASSAGLAGGNEQFF. CDR3 DNA: TGTGCCAGCAGTGCGGGACTAGCGGGGGGGAATGAGCAGTTCTTC. Full variable domain (outside the CDR3, taken from reference TRBV2 and TRBJ2-1): EPEVTQTPSHQVTQMGQEVILRCVPISNHLYFYWYRQILGQKVEFLVSFYNNEISEKSEIFDDQFSVERPDGSNFTLKIRSTKLEDSAMYFCASSAGLAGGNEQFFGPGTRLTVL.

The rearrangement uses TRBV5-1 and TRBJ2-7, with 10 positions matching TRBD2. The V segment lost 4 bases and the J segment 0 bases; nucleotides outside the gene matches: 4. CDR1 is SGHRS, CDR2 YFSETQ, per germline. This CDR3 comprises 15 residues. The CDR3 nucleotides are TGCGCCAGCAGCCGAGGGACTAGCGACTCCTACGAGCAGTACTTC. Amino acids: CASSRGTSDSYEQYF.

The chain couples TRBV5-1 to TRBJ1-1, with D possibly being TRBD1 (5 bases). The V end was cut by 1 base, the J end by 0 bases, with 13 bases between. The CDR3 loop spans 16 amino acids. CDR1 is SGHRS and CDR2 is YFSETQ in the germline V gene. The CDR3: CASSLRLGPLNTEAFF. The CDR3 region has the DNA TGCGCCAGCAGCTTGCGTTTGGGGCCCCTGAACACTGAAGCTTTCTTT.

V is TRBV6-5 and J is TRBJ1-3; D remains ambiguous. The CDR3 is 15 amino acids. Germline CDR1 MNHEY, CDR2 SVGAGI. V lost 2 bases and J lost 0, with 8 bases in between. DNA for the CDR3: TGTGCCAGCAGTTACCAACAGCTCTCTGGAAACACCATATATTTT. Translated, it gives CASSYQQLSGNTIYF.

The table lists this clone with a few counts. This chain joins TRBV6-1 and TRBJ2-1; 11 bases are a match to TRBD1. The CDR3 has 15 residues. Trimming removed 6 bases from V and 8 bases from J; junction bases left unmatched: 9. Per the germline V gene, CDR1 is MNHNS and CDR2 is SASEGT. The CDR3 DNA reads TGTGCCAGCAGGCCCGGGACAGGGGGTTTCGATGAGCAGTTCTTC. Translating gives CASRPGTGGFDEQFF.

The chain links TRBV19 to TRBJ2-6, with 7 nucleotides matching TRBD1. Germline V lookup: CDR1 LNHDA, CDR2 SQIVND (reference sequence). V dropped 5 bases and J dropped 2; count of bases not matched to a gene: 15. The CDR3 has 19 amino acids. Here the CDR3 reads CASSPPRQGLSTGANVLTF. DNA of the CDR3: TGTGCCAGTAGTCCCCCCCGACAGGGTCTTAGCACTGGGGCCAACGTCCTGACTTTC.

This chain joins TRBV29-1 and TRBJ2-5; 9 bases map to TRBD2. Trimming removed 7 bases from V and 2 bases from J; junction bases left unmatched: 11. CDR1 and CDR2 (germline): SQVTM, ANQGSEA. CDR3 length: 15 residues. CDR3 loop: CSAGTGTSQQETQYF. The CDR3 DNA is TGCAGCGCAGGTACCGGGACTAGCCAACAAGAGACCCAGTACTTC. Together with reference TRBV29-1 and TRBJ2-5, the CDR3 gives the full variable domain: SAVISQKPSRDICQRGTSLTIQCQVDSQVTMMFWYRQQPGQSLTLIATANQGSEATYESGFVIDKFPISRPNLTFSTLTVSNMSPEDSSIYLCSAGTGTSQQETQYFGPGTRLLVL.

The chain combines TRBV7-2 with TRBJ1-5, with D unclear. The CDR3 sequence is 14 residues long. V was clipped by 2 bases and J by 0 bases, with 5 bases between them. Per germline, CDR1 SGHTA and CDR2 FQGNSA. CDR3 in DNA: TGTGCCAGCAGCTTAACGGGTAGCAATCAGCCCCAGCATTTT. Protein sequence: CASSLTGSNQPQHF.

The chain is built from TRBV5-4 and TRBJ2-3; D gene uncertain. V was cut by 0 bases and J by 1 base, with 3 bases left in between. Germline CDR1 reads SGHNT; CDR2 reads YYREEE (reference sequence). The CDR3 totals 13 residues. This chain's CDR3 is CASSLGRTDTQYF. DNA of the CDR3: TGTGCCAGCAGCTTGGGGCGCACAGATACGCAGTATTTT.

V usage is TRBV7-2 and J usage is TRBJ2-7; D is undetermined. V gave up 1 base and J gave up 3 bases, with 10 bases separating them. Per germline, CDR1 SGHTA and CDR2 FQGNSA. The CDR3 runs 14 residues. CDR3 residues: CASSLGALYYEQYF. Written as DNA, the CDR3 is TGTGCCAGCAGCTTAGGAGCCCTCTACTACGAGCAGTACTTC.

About this clone itself: A junction boundary mismatches the germline segment, possibly from a read error. The genes are TRBV7-2 and TRBJ2-7; D unresolved. This CDR3 has 13 residues. The V gene's germline CDR1 is SGHTA and CDR2 FQGNSA. CDR3 in DNA: TGTGCCAGCAGTTTAGCACAAAGTGCCGAGCAGTACTTC. Encoded protein: CASSLAQSAEQYF.

V gene TRBV2 combines with J gene TRBJ2-1; 7 bases fit TRBD2. The V segment lost 4 bases and the J segment 2 bases; nucleotides outside the gene matches: 2. The CDR3 totals 14 residues. Germline V lookup: CDR1 SNHLY, CDR2 FYNNEI. CDR3 sequence reads: CASSGGGAYNEQFF. CDR3 nucleotides: TGTGCCAGCAGTGGTGGGGGGGCCTACAATGAGCAGTTCTTC.

Only a few counts were recorded for this clone. This chain links TRBV4-1 with TRBJ1-2; D unclear. Germline assignment: CDR1 MGHRA and CDR2 YSYEKL. Trimming took 0 bases from V and 4 from J, leaving 9 bases between them. The CDR3 loop spans 14 amino acids. The CDR3, as DNA: TGCGCCAGCAGCCAAGACCAAGGGCCCTATGGCTACACCTTC. It translates to CASSQDQGPYGYTF.

V is TRBV5-6 and J is TRBJ2-3, with 14 bases aligning to TRBD2. Germline V gives CDR1 SGHDT, CDR2 YYEEEE. This CDR3 comprises 16 residues. The junction had 9 bases not matched to a gene; V was cut back by 7 bases and J by 5 bases. The CDR3 sequence is CASERGGLAGGDTQYF. CDR3 sequence (DNA): TGTGCCAGCGAAAGGGGAGGACTAGCGGGGGGAGATACGCAGTATTTT. The entire variable domain, with the rest obtained from reference TRBV5-6 and TRBJ2-3, is as follows: DAGVTQSPTHLIKTRGQQVTLRCSPKSGHDTVSWYQQALGQGPQFIFQYYEEEERQRGNFPDRFSGHQFPNYSSELNVNALLLGDSALYLCASERGGLAGGDTQYFGPGTRLTVL.

The chain has TRBV28 and TRBJ1-6; 8 nucleotides align to TRBD1. The V gene's germline CDR1 is MDHEN and CDR2 SYDVKM. The CDR3 totals 17 residues. V was clipped by 1 base and J by 5 bases; unmatched bases: 7. CDR3 coding DNA: TGTGCCAGCAGTTTATTAACGACAGGGGTTCATAATTCACCCCTCCACTTT. Amino acid sequence: CASSLLTTGVHNSPLHF. Full variable domain (missing parts from reference TRBV28 and TRBJ1-6): DVKVTQSSRYLVKRTGEKVFLECVQDMDHENMFWYRQDPGLGLRLIYFSYDVKMKEKGDIPEGYSVSREKKERFSLILESASTNQTSMYLCASSLLTTGVHNSPLHFGNGTRLTVT.

This rearrangement joins TRBV29-1 to TRBJ1-5; 7 bases are a match to TRBD1. Trimming removed 7 bases from V and 5 bases from J; junction bases left unmatched: 8. Germline V gene sequence: CDR1 SQVTM, CDR2 ANQGSEA. This CDR3 is built from 13 residues. CDR3 coding DNA: TGCAGCGCCGGGGGACAGAAGGATCAGCCCCAGCATTTT. Encoded protein: CSAGGQKDQPQHF.

This clone was counted a few times. The genes are TRBV29-1 and TRBJ1-2; D is unresolved. Germline V gives CDR1 SQVTM, CDR2 ANQGSEA. V gave up 3 bases and J gave up 6 bases, with 11 bases separating them. There are 12 residues in the CDR3. The CDR3 loop is CSVDRVADGYTF. CDR3 sequence (DNA): TGCAGCGTTGATAGGGTGGCGGATGGCTACACCTTC.

The chain joins TRBV5-1 to TRBJ2-4; TRBD2 matches 13 bases. Germline V gene data show CDR1 as SGHRS and CDR2 as YFSETQ. The CDR3 covers 15 residues. V dropped 4 bases and J dropped 6; count of bases not matched to a gene: 4. The CDR3 here is CASSLGTSGVNIQYF. DNA for the CDR3: TGCGCCAGCAGCCTAGGGACTAGCGGGGTAAACATTCAGTACTTC.

The chain has TRBV6-5 and TRBJ1-3; no clear D. Trimming pared 6 bases from V and 8 bases from J, leaving 20 bases between. The germline V gene encodes CDR1 MNHEY and CDR2 SVGAGI. This CDR3 has 15 residues. Here the CDR3 reads CASSYRSEGGHTIYF. The CDR3 coding sequence is TGTGCCAGCAGCTACCGGTCCGAGGGAGGGCACACCATATATTTT.

The V gene is TRBV4-2, the J gene TRBJ2-7; either TRBD1 or TRBD2 may fit D (5 bases each). Germline values: CDR1 LGHNA, CDR2 YNFKEQ. Trimming removed 0 bases at V and 0 bases at J, with 12 bases between. CDR3 size: 16 residues. CDR3 amino acids: CASSQEEGRSSYEQYF. The CDR3 DNA sequence: TGTGCCAGCAGCCAAGAAGAGGGGCGCAGCTCCTACGAGCAGTACTTC.

V usage is TRBV6-6 and J usage is TRBJ2-1; the match to TRBD1 covers 10 bases. V was pared by 10 bases and J by 7 bases, with 16 bases of the junction left unmatched. The V gene's germline CDR1 is MNHNY and CDR2 SVGAGI (reference sequence). This CDR3 has 16 residues. The CDR3 region is CATQDPTGGGRNEQFF. The CDR3 bases are TGTGCCACCCAAGACCCGACAGGGGGCGGGAGGAATGAGCAGTTCTTC.